The 28 T cell receptor beta chains presented below share a single source sample, sequenced in a study of blood T cell repertoires in COVID-19. Profiled with immunoSEQ multiplex PCR; TCRdb holds only in-frame clones, not every one. Among approximately 250,000 clones listed, approximately 87% were seen once. The sequencing input was peripheral blood. The origin of the receptors is a human donor in a cohort sampled during active COVID-19.

The chain uses TRBV7-6 and TRBJ1-6; D ambiguous. The CDR3 totals 15 residues. Germline V gene lookup returns CDR1 SGHVS and CDR2 FNYEAQ. Trimming stripped 1 base from V and 9 bases from J, with 13 bases between. The CDR3 DNA reads as TGTGCCAGCAGCTTAGATAATAGTCGGGTTTCACCCCTCCACTTT. It is translated as CASSLDNSRVSPLHF.

V gene TRBV7-6 combines with J gene TRBJ2-7, with D tentatively TRBD2 (5 bases). Trimming shortened V by 1 base and J by 0 bases, and 10 bases separated the two germline ends. CDR1 and CDR2 (germline): SGHVS, FNYEAQ. CDR3 length: 15 residues. This CDR3 reads CASSLGPGFSYEQYF. CDR3 in DNA: TGTGCCAGCAGCTTAGGACCGGGGTTCTCCTACGAGCAGTACTTC.

The genes are TRBV7-2 and TRBJ2-7; no reliable D call. The CDR3 consists of 14 residues. V was clipped by 2 bases and J by 0 bases, with 8 bases between them. Germline loops: CDR1 SGHTA, CDR2 FQGNSA. CDR3 loop: CASSLPVFSYEQYF. CDR3 DNA sequence: TGTGCCAGCAGCTTACCGGTGTTCTCCTACGAGCAGTACTTC.

The chain has TRBV9 and TRBJ2-2; 10 bases agree with TRBD2. Losses at the gene ends were 4 bases for V and 5 bases for J; bases not matched to a gene: 14. In germline, CDR1 is SGDLS, CDR2 YYNGEE. CDR3 length equals 18 residues. CDR3 loop: CASSSTRGLAGETGELFF. Here the CDR3 DNA reads TGTGCCAGCAGCTCGACCCGGGGGCTAGCGGGAGAGACCGGGGAGCTGTTTTTT.

CDR3 nucleotides: TGTGCCAGCAGCTTGAACAGGCATAATTCACCCCTCCACTTT. It translates to CASSLNRHNSPLHF. V gene TRBV5-6 combines with J gene TRBJ1-6, with D tentatively TRBD1 (5 bases). This CDR3 region has 14 residues. CDR1 is SGHDT and CDR2 is YYEEEE in the germline V gene. Trimming removed 1 base from V and 5 bases from J, with 7 bases in between. The whole variable domain, filled in from reference TRBV5-6 and TRBJ1-6, reads DAGVTQSPTHLIKTRGQQVTLRCSPKSGHDTVSWYQQALGQGPQFIFQYYEEEERQRGNFPDRFSGHQFPNYSSELNVNALLLGDSALYLCASSLNRHNSPLHFGNGTRLTVT.

The J gene is TRBJ1-2, the V gene TRBV10-1; maybe TRBD1 (5 bases). The V end was cut by 8 bases, the J end by 4 bases, with 20 bases between. CDR1 WNHNN and CDR2 SYGVQD come from the germline V gene (reference sequence). CDR3 size: 15 residues. CDR3 sequence reads: CASPDRPRLCYGYTF. CDR3 nucleotide sequence: TGCGCCAGCCCAGACAGACCAAGACTCTGCTATGGCTACACCTTC.

The V call is TRBV13, the J call TRBJ2-3; 7 positions match TRBD2. The CDR3 has 16 residues. Germline CDR1 reads PRHDT; CDR2 reads FYEKMQ (reference sequence). The V segment lost 3 bases and the J segment 4 bases; nucleotides outside the gene matches: 10. CDR3 amino acids: CASSFVLGGQSDTQYF. The CDR3 DNA is TGTGCCAGCAGCTTTGTTTTGGGAGGGCAATCAGATACGCAGTATTTT.

In its sample, this clone was seen once. The chain links TRBV19 to TRBJ2-2, with a tentative D call TRBD1 (6 bases). The V gene's germline CDR1 is LNHDA and CDR2 SQIVND (reference sequence). V lost 6 bases, J lost 3 bases, and 11 bases lay in between. The CDR3 is 14 residues long. The CDR3 is CASSIHRDTGELFF. The DNA of the CDR3 is TGTGCCAGTAGCATCCACAGGGACACCGGGGAGCTGTTTTTT.

The chain recombines TRBV5-6 with TRBJ1-1; 9 nucleotides align to TRBD1. The CDR3 length is 14 residues. Trimming removed 1 base from V and 6 bases from J; junction bases left unmatched: 4. The germline CDR1 and CDR2 sequences are SGHDT and YYEEEE. CDR3 in amino acids: CASSLRGQGPEAFF. The CDR3 DNA is TGTGCCAGCAGCTTGCGGGGACAGGGTCCTGAAGCTTTCTTT.

The V and J genes are TRBV18 and TRBJ1-1; 7 nucleotides line up with TRBD1. Per germline, CDR1 KGHSH and CDR2 LQKENI. V trimming: 4 bases; J trimming: 5 bases; junction bases outside the gene matches: 7. The CDR3 extends over 14 amino acids. The chain's CDR3 is CASSLDRVRTEAFF. The CDR3 region has the DNA TGTGCCAGCTCACTCGACAGGGTGAGGACTGAAGCTTTCTTT.

At least ten counts were recorded for this clone. V is TRBV5-5 and J is TRBJ2-7; unclear D gene. Germline-derived CDR1 and CDR2 are SGHKS and YYEKEE (reference sequence). The CDR3 extends over 15 amino acids. V was pared by 0 bases and J by 0 bases, with 10 bases between. The CDR3 nucleotides read TGTGCCAGCAGCTTGGGTCGGTTGAGCTCCTACGAGCAGTACTTC. Translation: CASSLGRLSSYEQYF.

The CDR3 sequence: CASSFGLAGGPYEQYF. CDR3 coding DNA: TGTGCCAGCAGCTTTGGGCTAGCGGGAGGGCCCTACGAGCAGTACTTC. The V call is TRBV13, the J call TRBJ2-7, with 12 bases fitting TRBD2. This CDR3 comprises 16 residues. CDR1 PRHDT and CDR2 FYEKMQ come from the germline V gene (reference sequence). V lost 3 bases, J lost 2 bases, and 5 bases stayed unmatched.

This chain joins TRBV29-1 and TRBJ1-1, with D uncertain. The CDR3 length is 11 residues. Per germline, CDR1 SQVTM and CDR2 ANQGSEA. Trimming took off 5 bases at V and 3 bases at J, with 7 bases between the two ends. For the CDR3, the DNA is TGCAGCGTTAAAACATACACTGAAGCTTTCTTT. Translated: CSVKTYTEAFF. Supplemented by reference TRBV29-1 and TRBJ1-1, the full variable domain reads SAVISQKPSRDICQRGTSLTIQCQVDSQVTMMFWYRQQPGQSLTLIATANQGSEATYESGFVIDKFPISRPNLTFSTLTVSNMSPEDSSIYLCSVKTYTEAFFGQGTRLTVV.

The gene calls are TRBV10-3 and TRBJ2-1; weak D call: TRBD1 (5 bases). In germline, CDR1 is ENHRY, CDR2 SYGVKD. The CDR3 consists of 14 residues. V was shortened by 3 bases and J by 3 bases, with 9 bases between the two germline ends. The CDR3 nucleotides read TGTGCCATCAGTGAAGGGGCAGACTACAATGAGCAGTTCTTC. As protein: CAISEGADYNEQFF.

This clone came up once. The rearrangement joins TRBV5-4 to TRBJ1-1, with unresolved D. V gave up 2 bases and J gave up 7 bases, with 15 bases separating them. The germline CDR1 and CDR2 sequences are SGHNT and YYREEE (reference sequence). CDR3 size: 14 residues. In DNA, the CDR3 is TGTGCCAGCAGCTTTACGGGTGGAAGTAATGAAGCTTTCTTT. This encodes CASSFTGGSNEAFF.

The chain's CDR3 is CASSQYLGLAGSSTDTQYF. For the CDR3, the DNA is TGTGCCAGCAGCCAGTATTTGGGACTAGCGGGCTCTAGCACAGATACGCAGTATTTT. The V gene is TRBV14, the J gene TRBJ2-3; 12 bases align to TRBD2. The CDR3 covers 19 residues. In germline, CDR1 is SGHDN, CDR2 FVKESK. V was clipped by 3 bases and J by 0 bases; unmatched bases: 10. Drawing the rest from reference TRBV14 and TRBJ2-3, the complete variable domain is EAGVTQFPSHSVIEKGQTVTLRCDPISGHDNLYWYRRVMGKEIKFLLHFVKESKQDESGMPNNRFLAERTGGTYSTLKVQPAELEDSGVYFCASSQYLGLAGSSTDTQYFGPGTRLTVL.

The chain carries TRBV29-1 and TRBJ2-7; a weak D match, TRBD2 (6 bases). Germline V CDR1 and CDR2: SQVTM, ANQGSEA. V lost 1 base and J lost 0, with 16 bases in between. The CDR3 loop spans 16 amino acids. The CDR3 nucleotides are TGCAGCGTTGAAGGTTGGGCCGCGGGGAGCTCCTACGAGCAGTACTTC. Its translation: CSVEGWAAGSSYEQYF.

This clone has only one observation. The chain employs TRBV2 and TRBJ1-3; D might be TRBD1 (5 bases). The germline V gene has CDR1 SNHLY and CDR2 FYNNEI. V lost 5 bases and J lost 0, with 11 bases in between. The CDR3 is 15 residues long. The CDR3 here is CASSRQKISGNTIYF. The CDR3 coding sequence is TGTGCCAGCAGTAGACAGAAGATCTCTGGAAACACCATATATTTT.

The chain uses TRBV5-1 and TRBJ2-5; TRBD1 matches 9 bases. The V gene's germline CDR1 is SGHRS and CDR2 YFSETQ. This CDR3 region has 13 residues. The V and J ends lost 4 bases and 4 bases, in that order; junction bases with no gene match: 2. The CDR3 bases are TGCGCCAGCAGCCCGGACAGGGGAGAGACCCAGTACTTC. Translation gives CASSPDRGETQYF.

The genes are TRBV5-1 and TRBJ1-5, with 8 positions matching TRBD1. Trimming at V came to 4 bases and at J to 3 bases, leaving 3 bases not matched to a gene. CDR1 and CDR2 (germline): SGHRS, YFSETQ. This CDR3 comprises 14 residues. The CDR3 protein is CASSEDRANQPQHF. As DNA, the CDR3 is TGCGCCAGCAGCGAGGACAGGGCCAATCAGCCCCAGCATTTT.

The rearrangement uses TRBV29-1 and TRBJ2-1, with a possible D match to TRBD2 (6 bases). The V end lost 7 bases, the J end lost 1 base, and 11 bases lay between the germline ends. Germline lookup yields CDR1 SQVTM and CDR2 ANQGSEA. CDR3 length: 13 residues. CDR3 sequence: CSASGPSYNEQFF. The CDR3 DNA is TGCAGCGCAAGCGGGCCTTCCTACAATGAGCAGTTCTTC.

The rearrangement links TRBV7-2 to TRBJ2-3, with 9 bases that match TRBD2. With 0 bases clipped from V and 9 bases from J, the junction kept 7 bases outside the gene matches. CDR3 length equals 15 residues. Germline values: CDR1 SGHTA, CDR2 FQGNSA. The CDR3 loop is CASSLAMREGQTQYF. CDR3 bases: TGTGCCAGCAGCTTAGCTATGCGGGAGGGCCAGACGCAGTATTTT.

V is TRBV9 and J is TRBJ2-2; 14 nucleotides line up with TRBD2. The CDR3 spans 17 residues. After removal of 4 bases from V and 1 base from J, the junction contained 3 bases not matched to a gene. Germline CDR1 reads SGDLS; CDR2 reads YYNGEE. CDR3 protein: CASSHGTSGGNTGELFF. The CDR3 nucleotides read TGTGCCAGCAGCCATGGGACTAGCGGGGGGAACACCGGGGAGCTGTTTTTT.

The chain joins TRBV3-1 (or the pseudogene TRBV3-2) to TRBJ2-5, with 10 bases aligning to TRBD2. The CDR3 loop spans 14 amino acids. V trimming: 3 bases; J trimming: 5 bases; junction bases outside the gene matches: 3. CDR1 and CDR2 (germline): LGHDT, YNNKEL (reference sequence). Here the CDR3 reads CASSQGGLAETQYF. The CDR3 region has the DNA TGTGCCAGCAGCCAGGGGGGACTAGCGGAGACCCAGTACTTC.

The J gene is TRBJ2-2, the V gene TRBV5-1; tentatively, D is TRBD1 (6 bases). CDR3 length: 16 amino acids. The V and J ends lost 3 bases and 3 bases respectively, with 15 bases between them. The germline V gene has CDR1 SGHRS and CDR2 YFSETQ. CDR3 protein: CASSSKQGADTGELFF. CDR3 in DNA: TGCGCCAGCAGCTCAAAACAGGGAGCGGACACCGGGGAGCTGTTTTTT.

V and J are TRBV5-1 and TRBJ2-6; tentative D call: TRBD1 (7 bases). Germline V gives CDR1 SGHRS, CDR2 YFSETQ. The CDR3 has 18 amino acids. Trimming removed 1 base from V and 7 bases from J, with 21 bases in between. The CDR3 is CASSLSTGARSGANVLTF. CDR3 in DNA: TGCGCCAGCAGCTTGTCAACAGGGGCGCGTAGCGGCGCCAACGTCCTGACTTTC.

J is TRBJ1-4 and V is TRBV4-1; tentative D call: TRBD1 (6 bases). Germline values: CDR1 MGHRA, CDR2 YSYEKL. V shed 0 bases and J shed 8 bases, with 19 bases lying between them. CDR3 size: 17 residues. The CDR3 reads CASSQESGQGRWEKLFF. The CDR3 DNA sequence: TGCGCCAGCAGCCAAGAAAGTGGTCAGGGGCGATGGGAAAAACTGTTTTTT.

The chain has TRBV2 and TRBJ2-4, with D possibly being TRBD2 (6 bases). The V gene lost 4 bases and the J gene lost 11 bases, with 18 bases spanning the gap. The germline gives CDR1 SNHLY, CDR2 FYNNEI. The CDR3 loop spans 14 amino acids. CDR3 nucleotide sequence: TGTGCCAGCAGTGGGAGATTTCGGGAGTGGGTTCAGTACTTC. Amino acid sequence: CASSGRFREWVQYF.